A single sample gave rise to the 23 T cell receptor beta chains below, sequenced in a study of blood T cells in healthy people across ages. A sample-barcoded 5' primer and a J-beta primer mix were used in a second PCR of roughly 7 to 11 cycles. TCRdb reprocessed the 5' RACE reads via MiXCR and lists one record per CDR3 protein. The sample yields about 900,000 distinct CDR3 sequences, roughly 43% seen once. The sample was blood. These receptors all come from a man aged 30 to 45 in good health.

The V gene is TRBV6-2 or TRBV6-3, the J gene TRBJ1-6; possibly TRBD1 for D (6 bases). This CDR3 comprises 15 residues. Germline CDR1 reads MNHEY; CDR2 reads SVGEGT. Trimming took off 4 bases at V and 10 bases at J, with 17 bases between the two ends. This CDR3 is CASSWTDPAKSPLHF. In DNA, the CDR3 is TGTGCCAGCAGTTGGACAGATCCGGCTAAGTCACCCCTCCACTTT.

This clonotype was detected a few times. The chain employs TRBV5-6 and TRBJ2-1, with a tentative D call TRBD2 (6 bases). V was cut by 2 bases and J by 4 bases, with 10 bases left in between. Germline lookup yields CDR1 SGHDT and CDR2 YYEEEE. The CDR3 runs to 14 residues. CDR3 sequence (DNA): TGTGCCAGCAGCTTTCCGGGACTTTACAATGAGCAGTTCTTC. It translates to CASSFPGLYNEQFF.

In its sample, this clonotype was seen a few times. This chain uses TRBV9 with TRBJ1-2; tentatively, D is TRBD1 (6 bases). CDR1 is SGDLS, CDR2 YYNGEE, per germline. This CDR3 spans 18 amino acids. Trimming left V 0 bases short and J 0 bases short, with 18 bases between. CDR3 amino acids: CASSVDPLQGQPNYGYTF. The CDR3, as DNA: TGTGCCAGCAGCGTAGACCCCCTCCAGGGACAACCTAACTATGGCTACACCTTC.

This sequence joins TRBV27 and TRBJ2-7, with a possible D match to TRBD1 (5 bases). V was cut by 1 base and J by 3 bases, with 10 bases left in between. Germline CDR1 and CDR2: MNHEY and SMNVEV (reference sequence). This CDR3 has 14 residues. The CDR3 nucleotides read TGTGCCAGCAGTTTATGGGTAAGGGGCTACGAGCAGTACTTC. Protein product: CASSLWVRGYEQYF.

Notes on this clonotype: The junction does not match germline at one end; this may be a read error. This chain links TRBV7-9 with TRBJ2-5; no clear D gene. The CDR3 has 15 amino acids. CDR1 SEHNR and CDR2 FQNEAQ come from the germline V gene (reference sequence). The CDR3 DNA reads TGTACCAGCAGCTTCCCCTTGGGCGGACAAGAGACCCAGTACTTC. Translation gives CTSSFPLGGQETQYF.

This clonotype was counted a few times. The chain combines TRBV5-1 with TRBJ2-4; TRBD1 is a possible D gene (6 bases). Germline V CDR1 and CDR2: SGHRS, YFSETQ. V lost 0 bases and J lost 4, with 8 bases in between. The length of the CDR3 is 14 residues. CDR3 amino acids: CASSLVGQKNIQYF. The CDR3 DNA follows: TGCGCCAGCAGCTTGGTTGGACAGAAAAACATTCAGTACTTC.

This clonotype was seen a single time. A junction end diverges from the germline sequence, so it may reflect a read error. The chain joins TRBV6-1 to TRBJ2-7, with 7 positions matching TRBD1. The germline V gene has CDR1 MNHNS and CDR2 SASEGT. The length of the CDR3 is 14 residues. The CDR3 loop reads CTSSTAGGSYEQYF. CDR3 in DNA: TGTACCAGCAGCACGGCAGGGGGCTCCTACGAGCAGTACTTC.

This clonotype was counted a few times. This sequence joins TRBV27 and TRBJ1-5; D is unresolved. Between the trimmed V and J ends, which lost 8 bases and 6 bases, there was a span of 11 bases. The CDR3 covers 12 residues. Germline V CDR1 and CDR2: MNHEY, SMNVEV (reference sequence). The CDR3, as DNA: TGTGCCAGCGGCCCTGTGGGTCAGCCCCAGCATTTT. It encodes CASGPVGQPQHF.

The CDR3 here is CASSPRTGGGYQPQHF. In nucleotides, the CDR3 is TGTGCCAGCAGCCCTCGGACAGGGGGCGGTTATCAGCCCCAGCATTTT. This chain connects TRBV12-3 or TRBV12-4 to TRBJ1-5, with TRBD1 matching over 11 bases. With 6 bases clipped from V and 5 bases from J, the junction kept 9 bases outside the gene matches. This CDR3 is 16 amino acids long.

The sample holds a few counts of this clonotype. CDR3 DNA sequence: TGCGCCAGCAGCCCAGCTCGAGCGGGGGTCCTCGAAGAGACCCAGTACTTC. This codes for CASSPARAGVLEETQYF. The chain has TRBV4-1 and TRBJ2-5; 8 bases fit TRBD2. The CDR3 consists of 17 residues. Trimming cost V 4 bases and J 3 bases; bases outside gene matches: 13. Germline CDR1 reads MGHRA; CDR2 reads YSYEKL.

This clonotype was counted ten times or more. The V and J genes are TRBV27 and TRBJ2-1, with D perhaps TRBD1 or TRBD2 (5 bases each). Deletions cut 7 bases from V and 2 bases from J, with 18 bases between. Germline CDR1 and CDR2: MNHEY and SMNVEV (reference sequence). CDR3 size: 16 residues. For the CDR3, the DNA is TGTGCCAGCACCCTGGGGACCCCTGGGCCCTACAATGAGCAGTTCTTC. Translated: CASTLGTPGPYNEQFF.

The V and J genes are TRBV11-3 and TRBJ1-3; D is unclear. The V and J ends lost 5 bases and 0 bases respectively, with 11 bases between them. This CDR3 region has 15 residues. Germline values: CDR1 SGHNT, CDR2 YENEEA. The CDR3 region has the DNA TGTGCCAGCAGCCGTGACATACGCTCTGGAAACACCATATATTTT. Its translation: CASSRDIRSGNTIYF.

V gene TRBV27 combines with J gene TRBJ2-1; perhaps TRBD2 as D (6 bases). Between the trimmed V and J ends, which lost 6 bases and 8 bases, there was a span of 14 bases. Germline loops: CDR1 MNHEY, CDR2 SMNVEV (reference sequence). This CDR3 is 13 amino acids long. The CDR3 reads CASSFEAGHEQFF. The CDR3 nucleotides are TGTGCCAGCAGCTTCGAGGCGGGGCATGAGCAGTTCTTC.

The rearrangement links TRBV29-1 to TRBJ2-5; TRBD1 aligns across 11 bases. The J call may be mistaken, given a closer DNA end match to TRBJ2-7. The V gene's germline CDR1 is SQVTM and CDR2 ANQGSEA. The CDR3 is 13 residues long. The CDR3 region has the DNA TGCAGCGTGGGGGACAGGGGGGGCTACGAGCAGTACTTC. This gives the protein CSVGDRGGYEQYF.

The rearrangement uses TRBV9 and TRBJ2-7; unclear D gene. The germline CDR1 and CDR2 sequences are SGDLS and YYNGEE. V dropped 3 bases and J dropped 3 bases, with 16 bases sitting between them. This CDR3 contains 15 residues. The CDR3 DNA is TGTGCCAGCAGCGCCTCCGTAAAGGCCAGCTACGAGCAGTACTTC. This sequence encodes CASSASVKASYEQYF.

This clonotype was picked up many times. The J gene is TRBJ1-1, the V gene TRBV10-3; possible D gene TRBD1, 6 bases. V lost 3 bases and J lost 2, with 13 bases in between. The CDR3 length is 15 residues. Germline CDR1 reads ENHRY; CDR2 reads SYGVKD. CDR3 loop: CAISEDQGQNTEAFF. The DNA for the CDR3 is TGTGCCATCAGTGAAGACCAGGGGCAAAACACTGAAGCTTTCTTT.

The rearrangement links TRBV7-3 to TRBJ2-1; TRBD1 agrees at 11 bases. Trimming took 0 bases from V and 13 from J; bases not matched to a gene: 8. Germline V CDR1 and CDR2: SGHTA, FQGTGA. The length of the CDR3 is 15 residues. CDR3 DNA: TGTGCCAGCAGCTTAACGGGGACAGGGGGAGAGACCCAGTTCTTC. Encoded protein: CASSLTGTGGETQFF.

This rearrangement joins TRBV28 to TRBJ2-7; 7 bases align to TRBD1. Germline CDR1 and CDR2: MDHEN and SYDVKM. The CDR3 runs to 14 residues. Trimming cost V 10 bases and J 7 bases; bases outside gene matches: 16. This chain's CDR3 is CATLTGQTHDEQYF. The CDR3 region has the DNA TGTGCCACCCTAACGGGACAGACTCACGATGAGCAGTACTTC.

The J gene is TRBJ2-4, the V gene TRBV5-5; D not resolved. The J call may be faulty, since TRBJ2-7 better matches the DNA end. Looked up from germline, CDR1 is SGHKS and CDR2 is YYEKEE (reference sequence). CDR3 length: 13 residues. The CDR3 loop reads CASSGLVYHEQYF. The CDR3 DNA is TGTGCCAGCAGCGGATTAGTTTACCACGAGCAGTACTTC.

This clonotype appeared a few times. J is TRBJ2-7 and V is TRBV5-1; 7 bases match TRBD2. V lost 0 bases and J lost 7; bases outside the gene matches: 7. From germline, CDR1 is SGHRS and CDR2 YFSETQ. This CDR3 contains 14 residues. The CDR3 nucleotides read TGCGCCAGCAGCTTGGCGAGCGGGGAATATGAGCAGTACTTC. It translates to CASSLASGEYEQYF. The whole variable domain, filled in from reference TRBV5-1 and TRBJ2-7, reads KAGVTQTPRYLIKTRGQQVTLSCSPISGHRSVSWYQQTPGQGLQFLFEYFSETQRNKGNFPGRFSGRQFSNSRSEMNVSTLELGDSALYLCASSLASGEYEQYFGPGTRLTVT.

The gene calls are TRBV10-3 and TRBJ2-7; D may be TRBD2 (6 bases). V lost 4 bases to trimming and J lost 3 bases, with 16 bases between them. The germline CDR1 and CDR2 sequences are ENHRY and SYGVKD. This CDR3 contains 15 residues. The CDR3 spells CAISAEPSADYEQYF. CDR3 nucleotide sequence: TGTGCCATCAGTGCGGAACCTAGCGCGGACTACGAGCAGTACTTC.

This chain uses TRBV29-1 with TRBJ1-2; perhaps TRBD1 as D (5 bases). CDR1 and CDR2 (germline): SQVTM, ANQGSEA. Trimming removed 4 bases from V and 7 bases from J, with 13 bases in between. The CDR3 sequence is 12 residues long. CDR3 in amino acids: CSVGSGRSGYTF. The CDR3 DNA reads as TGCAGCGTTGGGTCAGGGAGAAGTGGCTACACCTTC.

This clonotype was found a few times. The chain employs TRBV28 and TRBJ2-7; D may be TRBD2 (5 bases). The CDR3 runs to 15 residues. V was trimmed by 7 bases and J by 0 bases, leaving 16 bases between them. Germline values: CDR1 MDHEN, CDR2 SYDVKM. CDR3 sequence reads: CASTLPRGSSYEQYF. The CDR3 region has the DNA TGTGCCAGCACCCTCCCTCGGGGAAGCTCCTACGAGCAGTACTTC.